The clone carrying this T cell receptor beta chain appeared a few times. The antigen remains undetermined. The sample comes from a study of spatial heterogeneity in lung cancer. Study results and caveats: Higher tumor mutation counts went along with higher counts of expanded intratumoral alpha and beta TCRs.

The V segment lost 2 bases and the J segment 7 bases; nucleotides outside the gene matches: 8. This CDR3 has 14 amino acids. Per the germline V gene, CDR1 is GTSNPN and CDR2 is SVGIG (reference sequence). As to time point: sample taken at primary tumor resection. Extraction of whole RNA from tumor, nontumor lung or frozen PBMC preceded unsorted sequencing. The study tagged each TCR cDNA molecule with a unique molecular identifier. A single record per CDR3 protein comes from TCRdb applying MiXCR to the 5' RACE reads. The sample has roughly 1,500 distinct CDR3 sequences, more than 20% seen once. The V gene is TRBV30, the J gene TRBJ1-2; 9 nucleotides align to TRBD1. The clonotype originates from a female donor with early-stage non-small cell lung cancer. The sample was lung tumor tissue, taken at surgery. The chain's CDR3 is CAWSLDRGEGGYTF. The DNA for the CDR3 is TGTGCCTGGAGTCTCGACAGGGGGGAGGGTGGCTACACCTTC.